These T cell receptor beta chains were read from a single sample in a study of control samples from healthy donors and cancer patients. Only in-frame clones appear in the TCRdb table, and some are missing; sequencing was by immunoSEQ multiplex PCR. The sample carries around 140,000 clones, approximately 89% recorded once. Sequencing input: PBMCs. Every receptor here comes from a man between 50 and 59 years old with head and neck cancer. The CDR3 runs from the conserved cysteine through the conserved F or W. Clone size is stated in some rows and not others, as once, few, many or a class when expanded.

V gene | clone size | CDR3 protein
TRBV13 | . | CASSLGLMEDQEDPNYGYTF
TRBV4-2 | . | CASSQVALGQGYAQPQHF
TRBV19 | few | CASSTRQGNQPQHF
TRBV29-1 | . | CSVVPRGGPETQYF
TRBV20-1 | once | CSASPGLAGYEQYF
TRBV14 | . | CASSGTGLAPRDEQFF
TRBV19 | . | CASSIVWRQENSPLHF
TRBV4-2 | . | CASSQDWELETQYF
TRBV5-1 | . | CASTPTSTDTQYF
TRBV5-1 | . | CASSYRDRDYEQYF
TRBV28 | . | CASSPRRLYNEQFF
TRBV7-9 | . | CASSWGGNTEAFF
TRBV6-5 | . | CASQIETGFYGYTF
TRBV19 | . | CASRTSGGKDYGYTF
TRBV19 | . | CASLDGSSYNEQFF
TRBV5-6 | . | CASRDSYNEQFF
TRBV5-1 | . | CASSSGLRTYDGYTF
TRBV5-4 | . | CASNLAGGFNEQFF
TRBV27 | . | CASSWGRGDYEQYF
TRBV28 | once | CASSWTGGGMDTQYF
TRBV28 | once | CASSLIQGASTEAFF
TRBV2 | few | CASSHGSANEKLFF